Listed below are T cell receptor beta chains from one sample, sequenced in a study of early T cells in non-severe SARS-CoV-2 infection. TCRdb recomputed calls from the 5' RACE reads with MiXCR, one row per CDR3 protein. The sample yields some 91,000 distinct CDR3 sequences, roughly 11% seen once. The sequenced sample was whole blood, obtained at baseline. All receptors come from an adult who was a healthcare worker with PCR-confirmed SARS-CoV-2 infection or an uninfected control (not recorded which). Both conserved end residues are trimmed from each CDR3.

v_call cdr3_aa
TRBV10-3 AISEPVGADTQY
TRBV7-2 ASSLGQGNYGYT
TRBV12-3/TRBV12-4 ASSPRTQQGAGVYEQY
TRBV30 ARRTGLAGELF
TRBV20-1 SARGGRGGGNIRY
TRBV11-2 ASSLSLGLAGNNEQF
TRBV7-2 ASSLTSFSSYEQY
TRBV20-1 SIGETDSPLH
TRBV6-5 ASSQALEMRGYGYT
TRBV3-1 ASSQGRDQVRPQH
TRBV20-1 SATDSGTGRAF
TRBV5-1 ASSLPGTQY
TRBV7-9 ASSHTVPSYEQY
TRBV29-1 SVGPTRVEQY
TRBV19 ASTRDFGGTGELF
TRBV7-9 ASSLVPDEGYT
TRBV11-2 ASSNRKGDPEAF
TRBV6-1 ASSIPGRHNEQF
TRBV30 AWSNTGDTQY
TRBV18 ASSPGQGNGV